The clone carrying this T cell receptor (beta chain) was seen at least ten times. Its antigen is unknown. These data originate in a study of early T cells in non-severe SARS-CoV-2 infection. Study results and caveats: Lookups in VDJdb leaned toward anti-spike CD8 responses and missed private and CD4 specificities.

TCRdb processed the 5' RACE reads anew with MiXCR; each CDR3 protein has one entry. The data contain some 96,000 distinct CDR3 sequences, 13% of them singletons. Between the trimmed V and J ends, which lost 0 bases and 5 bases, there was a span of 6 bases. The germline gives CDR1 SGHDT, CDR2 YYEEEE. The CDR3 runs 13 residues. The clonotype comes from an adult who was a healthcare worker with PCR-confirmed SARS-CoV-2 infection or an uninfected control (not recorded which). This chain uses TRBV5-6 with TRBJ1-5, with D possibly matching TRBD1 (5 bases). The specimen sequenced was whole blood. CDR3 in amino acids: CASSLGQYQPQHF. Written as DNA, the CDR3 is TGTGCCAGCAGCTTGGGACAGTATCAGCCCCAGCATTTT.